This T cell receptor (beta chain) was retrieved from a study of identical twins. Regarding the study as a whole: Alpha sequences out of frame and shared by twins had excess low generation probability.

TCRdb recomputed calls from the 5' RACE reads with MiXCR, one row per CDR3 protein. The table has 250,000 to 350,000 distinct CDR3 sequences, 6.5% to 9.5% seen once. V lost 2 bases, J lost 3 bases, and 5 bases stayed unmatched. The CDR3 consists of 16 residues. Germline CDR1 is SGHDT and CDR2 is YYEEEE. Remarks on this clonotype: Antigen unknown.

These data were likewise used in another study, on yellow fever vaccine responses in identical twins. That study adds: Twins reportedly showed a vaccine T cell response that seemed partly convergent and partly personalized.

The chain couples TRBV5-6 to TRBJ2-1; 10 bases match TRBD2. This clonotype was sampled from a woman between 18 and 29 years old in good health. Specimen: memory (CD45RO+) T cells sorted from blood. CDR3 DNA: TGTGCCAGCAGCTTTACTAGCGGGACGCGCTACAATGAGCAGTTCTTC. It codes for CASSFTSGTRYNEQFF.